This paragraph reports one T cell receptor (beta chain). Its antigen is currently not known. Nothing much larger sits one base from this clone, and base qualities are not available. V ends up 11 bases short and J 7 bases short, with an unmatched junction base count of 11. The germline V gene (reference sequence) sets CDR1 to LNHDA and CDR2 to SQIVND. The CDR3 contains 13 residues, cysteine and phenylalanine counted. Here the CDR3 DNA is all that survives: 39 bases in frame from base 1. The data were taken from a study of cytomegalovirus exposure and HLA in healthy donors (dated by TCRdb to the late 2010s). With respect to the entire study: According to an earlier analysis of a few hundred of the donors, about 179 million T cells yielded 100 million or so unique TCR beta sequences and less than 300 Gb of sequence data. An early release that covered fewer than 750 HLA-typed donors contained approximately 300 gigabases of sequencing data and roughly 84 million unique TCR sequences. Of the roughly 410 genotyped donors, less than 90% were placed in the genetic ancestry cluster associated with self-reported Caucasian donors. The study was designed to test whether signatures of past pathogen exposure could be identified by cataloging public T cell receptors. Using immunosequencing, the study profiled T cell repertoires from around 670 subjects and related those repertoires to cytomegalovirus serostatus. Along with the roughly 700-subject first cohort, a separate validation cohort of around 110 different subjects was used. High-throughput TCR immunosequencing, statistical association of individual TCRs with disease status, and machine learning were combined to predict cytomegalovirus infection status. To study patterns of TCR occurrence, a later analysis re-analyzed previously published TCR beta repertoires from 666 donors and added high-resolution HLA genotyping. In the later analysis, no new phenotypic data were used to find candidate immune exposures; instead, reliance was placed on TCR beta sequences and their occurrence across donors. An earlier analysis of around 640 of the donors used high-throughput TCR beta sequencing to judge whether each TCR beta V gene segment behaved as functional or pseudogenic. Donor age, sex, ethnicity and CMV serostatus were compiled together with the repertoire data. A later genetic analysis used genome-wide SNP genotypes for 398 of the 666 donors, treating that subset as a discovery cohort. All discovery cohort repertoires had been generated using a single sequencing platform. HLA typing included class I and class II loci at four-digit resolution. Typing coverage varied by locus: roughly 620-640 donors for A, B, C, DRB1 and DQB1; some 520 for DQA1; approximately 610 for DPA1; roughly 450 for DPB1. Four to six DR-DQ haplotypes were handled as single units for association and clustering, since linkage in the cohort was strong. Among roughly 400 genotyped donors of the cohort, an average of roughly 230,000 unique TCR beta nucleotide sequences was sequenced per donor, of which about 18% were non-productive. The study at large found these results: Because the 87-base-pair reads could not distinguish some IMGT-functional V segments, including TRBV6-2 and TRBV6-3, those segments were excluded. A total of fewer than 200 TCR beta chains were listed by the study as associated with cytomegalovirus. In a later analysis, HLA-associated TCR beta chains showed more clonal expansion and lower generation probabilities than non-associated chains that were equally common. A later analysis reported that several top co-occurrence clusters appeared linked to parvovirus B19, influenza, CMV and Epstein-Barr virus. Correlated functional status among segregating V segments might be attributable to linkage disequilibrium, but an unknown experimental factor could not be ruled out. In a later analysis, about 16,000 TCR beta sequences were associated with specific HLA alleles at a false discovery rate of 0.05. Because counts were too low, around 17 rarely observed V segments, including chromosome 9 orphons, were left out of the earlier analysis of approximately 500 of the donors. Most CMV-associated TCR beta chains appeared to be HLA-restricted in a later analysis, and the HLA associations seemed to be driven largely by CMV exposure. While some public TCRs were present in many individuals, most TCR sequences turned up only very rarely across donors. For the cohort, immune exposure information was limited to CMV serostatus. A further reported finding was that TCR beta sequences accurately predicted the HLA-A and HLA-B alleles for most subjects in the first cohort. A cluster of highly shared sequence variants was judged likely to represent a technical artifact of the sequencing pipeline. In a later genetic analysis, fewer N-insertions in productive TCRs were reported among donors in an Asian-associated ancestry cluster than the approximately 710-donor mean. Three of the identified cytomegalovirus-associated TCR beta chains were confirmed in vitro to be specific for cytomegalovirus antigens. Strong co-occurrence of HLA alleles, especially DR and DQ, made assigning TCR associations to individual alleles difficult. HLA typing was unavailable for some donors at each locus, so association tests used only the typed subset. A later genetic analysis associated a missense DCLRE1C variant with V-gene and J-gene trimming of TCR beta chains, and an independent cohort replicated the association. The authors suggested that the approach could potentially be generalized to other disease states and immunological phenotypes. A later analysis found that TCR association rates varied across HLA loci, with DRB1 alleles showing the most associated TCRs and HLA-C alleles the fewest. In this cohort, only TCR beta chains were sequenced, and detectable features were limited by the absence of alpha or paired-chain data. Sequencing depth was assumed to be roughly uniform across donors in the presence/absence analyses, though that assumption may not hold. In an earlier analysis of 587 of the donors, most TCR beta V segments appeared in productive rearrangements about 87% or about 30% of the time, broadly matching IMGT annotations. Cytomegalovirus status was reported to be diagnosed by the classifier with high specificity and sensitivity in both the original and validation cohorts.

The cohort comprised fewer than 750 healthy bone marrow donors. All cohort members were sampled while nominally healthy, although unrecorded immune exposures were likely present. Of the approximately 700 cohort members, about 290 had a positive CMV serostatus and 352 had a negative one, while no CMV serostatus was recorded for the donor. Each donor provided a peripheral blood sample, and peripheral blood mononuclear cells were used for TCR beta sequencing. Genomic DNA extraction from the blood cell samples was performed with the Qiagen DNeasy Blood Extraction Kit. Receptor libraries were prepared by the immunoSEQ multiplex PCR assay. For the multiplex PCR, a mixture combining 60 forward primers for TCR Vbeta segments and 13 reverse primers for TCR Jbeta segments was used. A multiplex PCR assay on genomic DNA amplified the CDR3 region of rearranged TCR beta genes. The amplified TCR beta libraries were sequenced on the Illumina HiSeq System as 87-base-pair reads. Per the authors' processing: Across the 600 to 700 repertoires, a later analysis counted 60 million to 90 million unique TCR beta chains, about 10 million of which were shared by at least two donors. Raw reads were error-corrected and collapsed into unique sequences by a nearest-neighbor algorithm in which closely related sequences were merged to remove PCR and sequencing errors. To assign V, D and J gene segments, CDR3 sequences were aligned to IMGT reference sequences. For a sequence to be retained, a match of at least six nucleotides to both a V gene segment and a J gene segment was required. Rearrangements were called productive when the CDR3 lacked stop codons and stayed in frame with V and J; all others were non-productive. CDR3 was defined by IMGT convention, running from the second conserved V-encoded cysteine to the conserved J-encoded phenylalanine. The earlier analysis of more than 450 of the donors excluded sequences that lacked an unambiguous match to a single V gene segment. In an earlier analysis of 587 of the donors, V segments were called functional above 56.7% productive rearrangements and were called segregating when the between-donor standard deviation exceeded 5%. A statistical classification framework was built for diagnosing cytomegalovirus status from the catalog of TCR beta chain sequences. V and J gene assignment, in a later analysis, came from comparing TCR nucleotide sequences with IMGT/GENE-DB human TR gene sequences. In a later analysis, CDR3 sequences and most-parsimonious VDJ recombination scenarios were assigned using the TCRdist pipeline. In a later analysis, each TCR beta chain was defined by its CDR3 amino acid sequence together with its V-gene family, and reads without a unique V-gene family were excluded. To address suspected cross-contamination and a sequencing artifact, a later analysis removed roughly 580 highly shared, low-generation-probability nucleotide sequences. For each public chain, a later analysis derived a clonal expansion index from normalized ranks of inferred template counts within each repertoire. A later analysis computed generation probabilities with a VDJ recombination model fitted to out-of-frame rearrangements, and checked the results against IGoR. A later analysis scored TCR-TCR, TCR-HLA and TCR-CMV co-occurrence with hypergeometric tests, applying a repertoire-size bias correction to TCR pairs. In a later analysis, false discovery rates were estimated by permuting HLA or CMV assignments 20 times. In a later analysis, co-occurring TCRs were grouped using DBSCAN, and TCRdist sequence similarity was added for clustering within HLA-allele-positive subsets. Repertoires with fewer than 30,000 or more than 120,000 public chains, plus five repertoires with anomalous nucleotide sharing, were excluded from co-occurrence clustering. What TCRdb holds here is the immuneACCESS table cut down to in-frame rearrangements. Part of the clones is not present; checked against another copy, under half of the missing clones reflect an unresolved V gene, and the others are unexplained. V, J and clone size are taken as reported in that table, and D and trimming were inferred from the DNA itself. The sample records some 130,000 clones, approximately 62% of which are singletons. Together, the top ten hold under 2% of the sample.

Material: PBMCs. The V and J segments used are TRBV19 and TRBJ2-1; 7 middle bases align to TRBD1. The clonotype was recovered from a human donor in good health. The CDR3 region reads CAPEGQGENEQFF. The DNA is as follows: TGTGCCCCAGAGGGGCAGGGGGAAAATGAGCAGTTCTTC.